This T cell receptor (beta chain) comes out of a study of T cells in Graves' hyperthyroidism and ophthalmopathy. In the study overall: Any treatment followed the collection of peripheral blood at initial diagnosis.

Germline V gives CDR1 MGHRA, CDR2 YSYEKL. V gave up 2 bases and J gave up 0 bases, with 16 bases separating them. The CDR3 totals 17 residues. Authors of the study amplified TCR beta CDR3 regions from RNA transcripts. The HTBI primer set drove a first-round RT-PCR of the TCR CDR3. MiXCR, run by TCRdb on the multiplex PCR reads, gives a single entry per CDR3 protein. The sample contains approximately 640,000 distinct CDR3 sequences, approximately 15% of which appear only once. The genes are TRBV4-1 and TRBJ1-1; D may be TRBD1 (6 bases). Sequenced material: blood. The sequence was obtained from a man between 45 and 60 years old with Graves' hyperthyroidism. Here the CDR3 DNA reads TGCGCCAGCAGCCAAAATCGCGCCCGGACAGTGAACACTGAAGCTTTCTTT. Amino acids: CASSQNRARTVNTEAFF.